This T cell receptor (beta chain) appears in the sequencing data of a study of regulatory T cells in long-lasting Graves disease (TCRdb year 2021). In terms of the full investigation: Persistent Graves' disease was defined as antithyroid drug treatment for over 5 years with persistently positive TSH receptor autoantibodies. Peripheral blood TCR sequencing and RNA sequencing compared persistent Graves' disease patients with newly diagnosed Graves' disease patients. The study was registered as a clinical trial and conducted in China. A total of around 33 samples were covered by TCR sequencing, comprising roughly 13 persistent and roughly 20 newly diagnosed Graves' disease patients. On average, persistent Graves' disease patients in the clinical cohort had been on antithyroid drugs for about 10.3 years.

Libraries were prepared through multiplex PCR. Sequenced using an Illumina HiSeq 4000. To build TCR beta libraries, CDR3 regions were amplified by Arm-PCR using iRepertoire HTBI primers. PCR products were gel purified before sequencing. The study's own analysis went as follows. Across samples, about 63 TRBV and roughly 15 TRBJ segments were identified and used for gene usage analysis of CDR3 amino acid clonotypes. COPE and FqMerger were used to merge filtered high-quality paired reads into contigs. BLAST was used to align contigs to IMGT TRBV, TRBD and TRBJ reference genes, and CDR3 was defined according to IMGT. Any clonotype with a frequency above 0.1% was counted as a highly expanded clone. Shannon entropy served as the measure of repertoire diversity, while the Gini coefficient captured V-J evenness. Clonotypes shared by more than one individual were considered public. TCRdb passed the public sequencing reads through fastp at Q25 and MiXCR, retaining productive beta sequences. Each entry is one CDR3 protein sequence, shown with its most common DNA and genes. TCRdb's processing, not the study's, gives the V and J calls here. Counted in this sample were 600,000 to 800,000 distinct CDR3 sequences; 30% of them appeared once. 40% to 55% of the sample rests with the top ten.

There are a few counts of this clonotype. Its antigen specificity is not known. Base qualities are not provided; no much larger clone lies one nucleotide away. The time point label for this specimen denotes: persistent/refractory GD, antithyroid drugs over 5 years with positive TRAb. RNA was extracted from PBMCs in TRIzol for both TCR sequencing and RNA sequencing. The diagnosis of Graves' disease followed American Thyroid Association guidelines. Patients for the study were recruited at an endocrinology department in Xi'an, China. Each patient gave approximately 9.7 milliliters of peripheral blood, collected in an EDTA anticoagulant tube. Ficoll Paque Plus density gradient separation was used to isolate PBMCs, and no further T cell sorting was done. An Agilent 2100 Bioanalyzer and agarose gel were used to check RNA quality, while a NanoDrop 2000 measured RNA concentration. Overall study outcomes, separate from this receptor: Lower TCR Shannon entropy and fewer highly expanded clones were observed in persistent Graves' disease patients than in newly diagnosed patients, which suggested clonal expansion. As a limitation, the authors acknowledged that the small sample size may reduce accuracy. Sequencing and analysis were limited to the TCR beta chain. Persistent disease showed preferential use of TRBV28, TRBJ1-2 and TRBJ2-5, whereas newly diagnosed disease favored TRBV20-1 and TRBJ2-1. The study examined only peripheral blood because the primary lesion, thyroid tissue, could not be accessed. A larger number of public clonotypes was shared among persistent patients (more than 2,500) than among newly diagnosed patients (around 890).

Via the germline V gene (reference sequence), CDR1 is DFQATT and CDR2 SNEGSKA. V loses 3 bases at its end and J loses 8 bases; junction bases beyond the gene matches: 6. The CDR3, from cysteine to phenylalanine, totals 13 residues. The retained sequence is limited to the CDR3, 39 bases, with the frame set at the first base. Sequenced material: peripheral blood mononuclear cells (PBMCs), taken when the disease was refractory, from a patient treated with antithyroid drugs. The origin of this receptor is a female donor with Graves disease. The sequence links TRBV20-1 to TRBJ1-2; 10 bases in between match TRBD1. The DNA sequence is given as TGCAGTGCTAGCCAGACAGGGGGCCGGGGCTACACCTTC. Translated, this gives CSASQTGGRGYTF.